This T cell receptor beta chain was identified during a study of blood T cells in healthy people across ages. Study-wide points: In long-lived donors, naive CD4+ cell counts and diversity exceeded those of aged donors. Measured against age, TCR beta diversity per million T cells decreased in a roughly linear manner. Since the PBMCs were unsorted, naive and antigen-experienced cells could not be conclusively compared.

It was with a sample-barcoded 5' primer and a J-beta primer mix that a second PCR of roughly 6 to 12 cycles was run. TCRdb recomputed calls from the 5' RACE reads with MiXCR, one row per CDR3 protein. This table has over 1.5 million distinct CDR3 sequences, around half appearing once. Points on this clonotype: Its target is not known.

Sequenced: blood. The sequence derives from a woman aged 40 to 50 in good health.

As DNA, the CDR3 is TGTGCCATCAGTCAGCGGGGGGCCTACAATGAGCAGTTCTTC. It translates to CAISQRGAYNEQFF. The V gene is TRBV10-3, the J gene TRBJ2-1, with 9 bases lining up with TRBD2. The CDR3 runs to 14 residues. V shed 5 bases, J shed 2 bases, and the junction held 1 base outside the gene matches. CDR1 ENHRY and CDR2 SYGVKD come from the germline V gene.